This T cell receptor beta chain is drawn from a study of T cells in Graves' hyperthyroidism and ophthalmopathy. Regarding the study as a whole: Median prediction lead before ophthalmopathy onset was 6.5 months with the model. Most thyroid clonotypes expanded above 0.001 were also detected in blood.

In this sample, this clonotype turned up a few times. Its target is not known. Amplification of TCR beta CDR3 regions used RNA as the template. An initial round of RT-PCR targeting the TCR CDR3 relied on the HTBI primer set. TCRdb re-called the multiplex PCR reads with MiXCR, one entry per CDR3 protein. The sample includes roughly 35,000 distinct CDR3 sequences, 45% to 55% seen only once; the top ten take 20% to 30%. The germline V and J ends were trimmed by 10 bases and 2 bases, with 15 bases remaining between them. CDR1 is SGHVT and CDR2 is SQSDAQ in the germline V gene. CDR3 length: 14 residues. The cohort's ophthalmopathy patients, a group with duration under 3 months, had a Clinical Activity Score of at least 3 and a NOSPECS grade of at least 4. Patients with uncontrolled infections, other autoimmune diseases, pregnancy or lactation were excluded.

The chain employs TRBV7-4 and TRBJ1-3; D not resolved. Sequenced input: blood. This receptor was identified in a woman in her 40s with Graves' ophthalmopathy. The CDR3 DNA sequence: TGTGCCATCTCCCCTGGGCGTGCTGGAAACACCATATATTTT. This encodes CAISPGRAGNTIYF.